This T cell receptor beta chain comes out of a study of blood T cell repertoires in COVID-19 (dated by TCRdb to between 2020 and 2021). With regard to the full study: Samples covering the acute and convalescent phases of COVID-19 were provided by collaborators in the United States, Italy and Spain. The material from the prospective study consisted of cDNA or gDNA derived from T cells, B-cell-depleted T cells, or PBMCs. Deeply sampled blood TCRbeta repertoires from subjects exposed to, actively infected with, or recovered from COVID-19 were included in the dataset. A freely available public database, intended as a resource for researchers studying the immune response to SARS-CoV-2, is where the repertoires were released. The samples were drawn from two sources: the first 160 participants of the ongoing ImmuneRACE study, and fewer than 1,500 subjects contributed by 6 global collaborators. Sample metadata almost always included a de-identified subject ID, COVID-19 status, age in years and sex. HLA class I and class II types, where available, came from metadata supplied by the sample provider rather than from assay-based typing.

From cysteine to phenylalanine, the CDR3 is 15 amino acids long. Of the read, only the CDR3 DNA is kept; its 45 bases are in frame from base 1. Taken from the germline V gene (reference sequence), the CDR1 and CDR2 loops are SGHKS and YYEKEE. Trimming costs V 4 bases and J 7 bases, and their ends lie 21 bases apart. Study-wide conclusions, independent of this receptor: The amount of clinical and demographic metadata varied by source and participant and was provided uncurated.

A remark on this clone: No antigen is known for it. No quality values exist for individual bases; no much larger clone is one base distant.

Participants in the prospective study were aged roughly 18 to 89 years, lived in 20 to 25 United States geographic areas, and enrolled through a virtual design. In the prospective study, participants were assigned to cohorts based on the clinical history participants reported in a screening survey and a study questionnaire. A participant counted as exposed if, within 2 weeks of entering the study, that participant had been in contact with someone who had a PCR-confirmed or clinician-diagnosed COVID-19 case. In the prospective study, mobile phlebotomists collected whole blood, serum and a nasopharyngeal or oropharyngeal swab from each participant. Additional blood draws and questionnaires over an approximately two-month period could optionally be provided by prospective study participants. Before DNA extraction, prospective study blood samples were shipped either frozen or at room temperature. The immunoSEQ Assay, a bias-controlled multiplex PCR, was used to amplify TCRbeta CDR3 regions from genomic DNA. In the source study's methods: Within the assay, amplification of reference gene primers was used to estimate how many nucleated cells each sample contained. To quantify the absolute abundance of each unique TCRbeta CDR3 rearrangement, sequence reads were collapsed and filtered. Productive Simpson clonality was computed per sample as the square root of Simpson's diversity index over productive rearrangements. TCRdb's version of the immuneACCESS table is confined to in-frame rearrangements and falls short of the full clone set. An unresolved V gene accounts for under half of the shortfall where checked; the remainder is of unknown origin. V and J calls plus clone size are reproduced from that table; the DNA served to infer D and trimming. A total of 200,000 to 250,000 clones appear in this sample, approximately 88% of them only once. The ten largest clones represent 3% to 4% of the sample.

Specimen: PBMCs or T cells enriched from blood (not recorded which). The TCR was taken from a woman aged 25 to 45 who had been exposed to COVID-19. The chain is encoded by TRBV5-5 joined to TRBJ2-7; TRBD2 is perhaps the D gene, given 5 matching bases. CDR3 sequence: CASSRWTAGQSEQYF. The base sequence is TGTGCCAGCAGCAGGTGGACTGCCGGCCAGTCGGAGCAGTACTTC.